The rows below give T cell receptor beta chains drawn from one sample of a study of blood T cell repertoires in COVID-19. Method: immunoSEQ multiplex PCR; TCRdb's copy keeps in-frame clones and lacks some. The sample shows 150,000 to 190,000 clones, around 91% of them seen only once. Sequenced: peripheral blood. These receptors were taken from a woman in her forties with acute or convalescent COVID-19. Each CDR3 is given with its conserved first and last residue. A D gene is named only where the DNA matches it firmly. Expanded clones are given a class, and other clones once, few, many or no size at all.

size: few; V: TRBV7-2; D: .; J: TRBJ1-5; DNA: TGTGCCAGCAGCTCTAGCGGCGCAGGGAGACAGCCCCAGCATTTT; CDR3: CASSSSGAGRQPQHF
size: few; V: TRBV5-1; D: .; J: TRBJ1-4; DNA: TGCGCCAGCAGCTGGGAAGGCCGGGACAAGGCTAATGAAAAACTGTTTTTT; CDR3: CASSWEGRDKANEKLFF
size: .; V: TRBV7-9; D: TRBD2; J: TRBJ2-7; DNA: TGTGCCAGCAGCACGCGGACTAGCGGGAGATGGGAGCAGTACTTC; CDR3: CASSTRTSGRWEQYF
size: few; V: TRBV20-1; D: .; J: TRBJ2-1; DNA: TGCAGTGCCAACTCCTACAATGAGCAGTTCTTC; CDR3: CSANSYNEQFF
size: .; V: TRBV9; D: .; J: TRBJ2-1; DNA: TGTGCCAGCAGCGTAGTGCAGGTCGATGAGCAGTTCTTC; CDR3: CASSVVQVDEQFF
size: .; V: TRBV10-3; D: TRBD2; J: TRBJ2-2; DNA: TGTGCCATCAGTGAGTCGTGGGAGGGTAGCACCGGGGAGCTGTTTTTT; CDR3: CAISESWEGSTGELFF
size: .; V: TRBV5-1; D: .; J: TRBJ2-1; DNA: TGCGCCAGCAACAGGGAGAGCGATGAGCAGTTCTTC; CDR3: CASNRESDEQFF
size: .; V: TRBV7-2; D: TRBD2; J: TRBJ2-7; DNA: TGTGCCAGCAGCTCTCGGACTAGCGGGAGAGAGCAGTACTTC; CDR3: CASSSRTSGREQYF
size: .; V: TRBV28; D: .; J: TRBJ1-6; DNA: TGTGCCAGCAGTTCACCCTCTGCGAATTCACCCCTCCACTTT; CDR3: CASSSPSANSPLHF
size: .; V: TRBV5-1; D: TRBD1; J: TRBJ1-2; DNA: TGCGCCAGCAGCTTGGCGACAGGGGCCGCCTATGGCTACACCTTC; CDR3: CASSLATGAAYGYTF